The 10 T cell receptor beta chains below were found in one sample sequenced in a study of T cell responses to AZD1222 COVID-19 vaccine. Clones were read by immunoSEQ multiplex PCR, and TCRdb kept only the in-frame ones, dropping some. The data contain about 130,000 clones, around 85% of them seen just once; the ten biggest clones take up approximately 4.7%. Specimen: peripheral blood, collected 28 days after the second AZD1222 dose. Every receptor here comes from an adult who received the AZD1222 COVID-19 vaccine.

The CDR3 region is CASSPGLAGTTDTQYF. CDR3 coding DNA: TGTGCCAGCAGCCCCGGACTAGCGGGGACCACAGATACGCAGTATTTT. The chain combines TRBV7-9 with TRBJ2-3; 12 bases map to TRBD2. Germline V gives CDR1 SEHNR, CDR2 FQNEAQ (reference sequence). J was trimmed by 2 bases and V by 5 bases; bases with no gene match: 5. This CDR3 region has 16 residues.

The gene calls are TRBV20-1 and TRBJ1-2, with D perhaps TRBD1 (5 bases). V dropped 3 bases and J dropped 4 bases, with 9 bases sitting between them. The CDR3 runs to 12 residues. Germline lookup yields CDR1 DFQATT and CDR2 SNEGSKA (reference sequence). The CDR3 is CSASGTGYGYTF. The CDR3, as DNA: TGCAGTGCTAGTGGGACGGGCTATGGCTACACCTTC.

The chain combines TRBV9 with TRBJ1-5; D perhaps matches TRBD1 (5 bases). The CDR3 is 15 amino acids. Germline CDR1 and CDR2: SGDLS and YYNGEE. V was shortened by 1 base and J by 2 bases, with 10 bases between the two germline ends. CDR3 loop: CASSVHRLGNQPQHF. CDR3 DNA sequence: TGTGCCAGCAGCGTACACAGGTTGGGCAATCAGCCCCAGCATTTT.

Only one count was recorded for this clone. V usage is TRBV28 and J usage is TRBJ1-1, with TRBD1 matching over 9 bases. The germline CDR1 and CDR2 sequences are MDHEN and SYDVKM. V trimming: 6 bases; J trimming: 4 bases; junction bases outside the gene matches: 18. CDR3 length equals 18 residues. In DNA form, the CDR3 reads TGTGCCAGCAGATCGGGACAGGGTTCCGAATATCCGGGCACTGAAGCTTTCTTT. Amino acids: CASRSGQGSEYPGTEAFF.

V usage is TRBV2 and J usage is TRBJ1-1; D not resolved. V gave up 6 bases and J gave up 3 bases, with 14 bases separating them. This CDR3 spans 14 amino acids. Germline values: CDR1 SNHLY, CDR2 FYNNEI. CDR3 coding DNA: TGTGCCAGCAGCCGAAGACTGAGGGACACTGAAGCTTTCTTT. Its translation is CASSRRLRDTEAFF.

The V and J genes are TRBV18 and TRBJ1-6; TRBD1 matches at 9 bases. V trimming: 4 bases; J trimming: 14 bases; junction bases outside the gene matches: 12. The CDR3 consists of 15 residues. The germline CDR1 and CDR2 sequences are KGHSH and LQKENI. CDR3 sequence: CASSRVGQGRGSLHF. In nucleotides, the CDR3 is TGTGCCAGCTCACGCGTCGGACAGGGGAGAGGATCCCTCCACTTT.

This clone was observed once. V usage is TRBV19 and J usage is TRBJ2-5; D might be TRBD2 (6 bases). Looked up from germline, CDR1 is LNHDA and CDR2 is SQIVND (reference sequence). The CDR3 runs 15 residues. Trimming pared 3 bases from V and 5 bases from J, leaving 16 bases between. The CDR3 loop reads CASSISGLALETQYF. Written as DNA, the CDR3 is TGTGCCAGTAGTATTTCTGGGCTAGCGCTGGAGACCCAGTACTTC.

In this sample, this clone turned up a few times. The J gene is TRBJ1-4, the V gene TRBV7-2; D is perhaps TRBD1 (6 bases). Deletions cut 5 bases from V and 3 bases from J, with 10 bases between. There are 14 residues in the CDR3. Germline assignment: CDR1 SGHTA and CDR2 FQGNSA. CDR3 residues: CASSPGAANEKLFF. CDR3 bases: TGTGCCAGCAGCCCAGGGGCAGCTAATGAAAAACTGTTTTTT.

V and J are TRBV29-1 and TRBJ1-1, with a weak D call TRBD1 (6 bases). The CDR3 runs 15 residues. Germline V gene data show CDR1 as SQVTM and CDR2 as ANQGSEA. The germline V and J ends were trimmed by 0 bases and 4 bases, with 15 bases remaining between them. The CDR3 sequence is CSVEEPTGGLTEAFF. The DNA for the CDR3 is TGCAGCGTTGAAGAACCCACTGGGGGGCTCACTGAAGCTTTCTTT.

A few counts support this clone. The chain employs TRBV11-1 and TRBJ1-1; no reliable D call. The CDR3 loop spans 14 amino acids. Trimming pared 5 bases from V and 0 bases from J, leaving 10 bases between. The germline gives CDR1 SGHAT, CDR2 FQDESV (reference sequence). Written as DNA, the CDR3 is TGTGCCAGCAGCCAAACAGCCCTGAACACTGAAGCTTTCTTT. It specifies CASSQTALNTEAFF.